These 23 T cell receptor beta chains were all obtained from the same sample, sequenced in a study of blood T cell repertoires in COVID-19. TCRdb keeps only in-frame clones here, not all; method: immunoSEQ multiplex PCR. Counted here are 250,000 to 300,000 clones, approximately 90% occurring once; the ten biggest clones make up about 2%. Sequenced material: peripheral blood. The receptors were sampled from a woman between 25 and 40 years old with COVID-19, enrolled during active disease.

This clone was counted a few times. The chain is built from TRBV6-5 and TRBJ1-5; 9 bases agree with TRBD1. The germline gives CDR1 MNHEY, CDR2 SVGAGI. This CDR3 spans 13 amino acids. J gave up 4 bases and V 7 bases, and 2 bases lay outside the gene matches. CDR3 sequence reads: CASNDRGNQPQHF. The CDR3 DNA reads as TGTGCCAGCAACGACAGGGGGAATCAGCCCCAGCATTTT.

The chain employs TRBV3-1 (or the pseudogene TRBV3-2) and TRBJ1-4; TRBD1 agrees at 10 bases. CDR3 length: 18 amino acids. The V gene's germline CDR1 is LGHDT and CDR2 YNNKEL (reference sequence). J lost 8 bases, V lost 5 bases, and 17 bases had no gene match. The CDR3 bases are TGTGCCAGCAGCTCACTATACGGACAGGGGGTCGTTGCGGAAAAACTGTTTTTT. This encodes CASSSLYGQGVVAEKLFF.

The V and J genes are TRBV5-1 and TRBJ2-3; 14 bases align to TRBD2. Germline values: CDR1 SGHRS, CDR2 YFSETQ. The CDR3 consists of 18 residues. The V gene end was trimmed by 0 bases and the J gene end by 3 bases; junction bases not matched to a gene: 6. DNA of the CDR3: TGCGCCAGCAGCTTGGATGGGACTAGCGGGAGAGGGACAGATACGCAGTATTTT. Encoded protein: CASSLDGTSGRGTDTQYF.

There are a few counts of this clone. The chain recombines TRBV15 with TRBJ2-3; TRBD1 matches 7 bases. Germline CDR1 reads LNHNV; CDR2 reads YYDKDF (reference sequence). The CDR3 has 17 residues. The junction had 15 bases not matched to a gene; V was cut back by 5 bases and J by 4 bases. The CDR3 DNA sequence: TGTGCCACCAGCCGCGGAAACGACAGGGTGGTCCCAGATACGCAGTATTTT. This translates into CATSRGNDRVVPDTQYF.

This sequence joins TRBV19 and TRBJ1-4; 7 positions match TRBD1. J lost 8 bases, V lost 4 bases, and 10 bases had no gene match. The CDR3 extends over 15 amino acids. In germline, CDR1 is LNHDA, CDR2 SQIVND (reference sequence). Written as DNA, the CDR3 is TGTGCCAGTAGTAATCTCAGACAGGGCATGGAAAAACTGTTTTTT. Amino acids: CASSNLRQGMEKLFF.

This clone was detected a few times. The chain's CDR3 is CASSAGQGITEAFF. In nucleotides, the CDR3 is TGTGCCAGCTCGGCAGGACAAGGGATCACTGAAGCTTTCTTT. The V call is TRBV18, the J call TRBJ1-1; TRBD1 might be the D (5 bases). Trimming shortened V by 6 bases and J by 4 bases, and 15 bases separated the two germline ends. The CDR3 is 14 residues long. Germline CDR1 reads KGHSH; CDR2 reads LQKENI. The variable domain in full, completed from reference TRBV18 and TRBJ1-1, reads NAGVMQNPRHLVRRRGQEARLRCSPMKGHSHVYWYRQLPEEGLKFMVYLQKENIIDESGMPKERFSAEFPKEGPSILRIQQVVRGDSAAYFCASSAGQGITEAFFGQGTRLTVV.

CDR3 sequence: CASSFRTGFSHEQYF. The CDR3 DNA sequence: TGTGCCAGCAGCTTTCGGACAGGGTTTTCCCACGAGCAGTACTTC. The genes are TRBV7-2 and TRBJ2-7; 8 bases map to TRBD1. Trimming at V came to 3 bases and at J to 5 bases, leaving 9 bases not matched to a gene. Germline CDR1 and CDR2: SGHTA and FQGNSA. The CDR3 is 15 residues long.

The chain employs TRBV9 and TRBJ2-3; D unclear. This CDR3 contains 13 residues. The V and J ends lost 3 bases and 0 bases respectively, with 5 bases between them. Germline CDR1 and CDR2: SGDLS and YYNGEE. In DNA, the CDR3 is TGTGCCAGCAGCGCCGGGAGCACAGATACGCAGTATTTT. This sequence encodes CASSAGSTDTQYF.

The gene calls are TRBV11-2 and TRBJ2-7; 8 bases map to TRBD2. CDR3 length: 15 amino acids. CDR1 and CDR2 from the germline V gene are SGHAT and FQNNGV. Trimming cost V 2 bases and J 1 base; bases outside gene matches: 4. The CDR3 bases are TGTGCCAGCAGCTTAATGGCGGGAGGATCCTACGAGCAGTACTTC. Translation gives CASSLMAGGSYEQYF.

The V call is TRBV18, the J call TRBJ2-2, with D maybe TRBD1 (5 bases). Trimming removed 2 bases at V and 7 bases at J, with 8 bases between. The CDR3 totals 13 residues. Germline V gives CDR1 KGHSH, CDR2 LQKENI. DNA of the CDR3: TGTGCCAGCTCACCAGGGGCTGACGGGGAGCTGTTTTTT. Translation gives CASSPGADGELFF.

The chain couples TRBV20-1 to TRBJ1-3, with D unclear. The V and J ends lost 3 bases and 3 bases respectively, with 12 bases between them. The CDR3 has 14 amino acids. CDR1 is DFQATT, CDR2 SNEGSKA, per germline (reference sequence). DNA for the CDR3: TGCAGTGCTAGTACGCCAGCGGATGGAAACACCATATATTTT. Protein sequence: CSASTPADGNTIYF.

The chain links TRBV6-6 to TRBJ2-7; TRBD2 agrees at 9 bases. CDR1 is MNHNY, CDR2 SVGAGI, per germline (reference sequence). V shed 2 bases, J shed 7 bases, and the junction held 3 bases outside the gene matches. This CDR3 region has 13 residues. The CDR3 protein is CASSYGAGGEQYF. CDR3 nucleotides: TGTGCCAGCAGTTACGGGGCGGGAGGGGAGCAGTACTTC.

The chain recombines TRBV5-8 with TRBJ1-4, with 7 bases aligning to TRBD1. Losses at the gene ends were 2 bases for V and 0 bases for J; bases not matched to a gene: 4. The CDR3 contains 16 residues. Germline-derived CDR1 and CDR2 are SGHTS and YDEGEE. The CDR3 region has the DNA TGTGCCAGCAGCTTCGGACAGGCCTCAACTAATGAAAAACTGTTTTTT. Encoded protein: CASSFGQASTNEKLFF. Full variable domain (rest looked up from reference TRBV5-8 and TRBJ1-4): EAGVTQSPTHLIKTRGQQATLRCSPISGHTSVYWYQQALGLGLQFLLWYDEGEERNRGNFPPRFSGRQFPNYSSELNVNALELEDSALYLCASSFGQASTNEKLFFGSGTQLSVL.

The chain combines TRBV29-1 with TRBJ2-3; 9 bases are shared with TRBD1. Per germline, CDR1 SQVTM and CDR2 ANQGSEA. V dropped 5 bases and J dropped 5; count of bases not matched to a gene: 8. This CDR3 is 14 amino acids long. CDR3 nucleotide sequence: TGCAGCGTTTCCCTAGGGACAGGGAAAGATACGCAGTATTTT. Translated: CSVSLGTGKDTQYF.

J is TRBJ1-5 and V is TRBV6-5, with TRBD1 matching over 10 bases. Germline CDR1 is MNHEY and CDR2 is SVGAGI. This CDR3 has 15 residues. V dropped 5 bases and J dropped 5; count of bases not matched to a gene: 6. In DNA form, the CDR3 reads TGTGCCAGCAGTCTCGACAGGGGGCCCGATCAGCCCCAGCATTTT. It is translated as CASSLDRGPDQPQHF.

A single count supports this clone. This chain links TRBV2 with TRBJ2-1; 9 nucleotides match TRBD2. The CDR3 is 14 amino acids. V was pared by 5 bases and J by 8 bases, with 7 bases of the junction left unmatched. Germline V gene sequence: CDR1 SNHLY, CDR2 FYNNEI. The CDR3 DNA reads TGTGCCAGCAGTATAATAGCGGGAGAGGATGAGCAGTTCTTC. Amino acid sequence: CASSIIAGEDEQFF.

CDR3 region: CASSERGIATEAFF. The CDR3 nucleotides read TGTGCCAGCAGCGAACGAGGGATAGCCACTGAAGCTTTCTTT. The chain employs TRBV7-2 and TRBJ1-1, with no clear D. V was pared by 5 bases and J by 4 bases, with 14 bases between. This CDR3 region has 14 residues. Looked up from germline, CDR1 is SGHTA and CDR2 is FQGNSA.

This chain uses TRBV7-3 with TRBJ2-3, with TRBD2 as a possible D gene (7 bases). The CDR3 extends over 17 amino acids. Between the trimmed V and J ends, which lost 1 base and 3 bases, there was a span of 17 bases. Germline V gene lookup returns CDR1 SGHTA and CDR2 FQGTGA. CDR3 nucleotides: TGTGCCAGCAGCTTAAGACGTGGGGGCGGGAGTACAGATACGCAGTATTTT. It encodes CASSLRRGGGSTDTQYF.

The chain carries TRBV18 and TRBJ1-5, with D possibly being TRBD1 (5 bases). Germline V gene data show CDR1 as KGHSH and CDR2 as LQKENI. V was cut by 3 bases and J by 0 bases, with 12 bases left in between. This CDR3 spans 16 amino acids. This CDR3 reads CASSPVSGGSNQPQHF. The CDR3 DNA is TGTGCCAGCTCACCCGTTTCGGGGGGTAGCAATCAGCCCCAGCATTTT.

CDR3 residues: CASSLSGSSEQYF. In nucleotides, the CDR3 is TGTGCCAGCAGCCTTAGCGGGAGTTCCGAGCAGTACTTC. The chain carries TRBV4-2 and TRBJ2-7, with TRBD2 identical over 9 bases. The CDR3 is 13 residues long. Looked up from germline, CDR1 is LGHNA and CDR2 is YNFKEQ. V trimming: 4 bases; J trimming: 6 bases; junction bases outside the gene matches: 4.

V is TRBV6-5 and J is TRBJ2-1, with a tentative D call TRBD2 (5 bases). The V gene's germline CDR1 is MNHEY and CDR2 SVGAGI. V lost 5 bases and J 7 bases, leaving 9 bases between the germline ends. The CDR3 totals 12 residues. As DNA, the CDR3 is TGTGCCAGCAGTAGAGGACTGAATGAGCAGTTCTTC. The encoded protein is CASSRGLNEQFF.

The rearrangement joins TRBV19 to TRBJ1-6; possible D gene TRBD1, 6 bases. The CDR3 length is 13 residues. The ends were cut back, 8 bases at V and 8 bases at J, with 13 bases in the middle. Germline values: CDR1 LNHDA, CDR2 SQIVND (reference sequence). CDR3 DNA: TGTGCCAGTTGTCCAGGGGCCCATTCACCCCTCCACTTT. Translated: CASCPGAHSPLHF.

V and J are TRBV6-5 and TRBJ2-3; 10 bases agree with TRBD2. The V gene's germline CDR1 is MNHEY and CDR2 SVGAGI. CDR3 length equals 16 residues. The J segment lost 4 bases and the V segment lost 4 bases, leaving 8 bases of the junction unmatched. The CDR3 sequence is CASSSEREGRADTQYF. The CDR3 nucleotides are TGTGCCAGCAGTTCGGAGCGGGAGGGCCGGGCAGATACGCAGTATTTT.